The clone carrying this TCR beta chain was counted once. What it binds is unknown. The sample belongs to a study of cytomegalovirus exposure and HLA in healthy donors. Across the whole study: Among the roughly 400 genotyped donors, 70% to 90% were placed in the Caucasian-associated ancestry cluster.

Use of 60 Vbeta and 13 Jbeta primers characterized the PCR. Measured with immunoSEQ multiplex PCR; TCRdb has only the in-frame clones, and not every one. This sample has around 100,000 clones, with approximately 80% found just once. V trimming: 6 bases; J trimming: 4 bases; junction bases outside the gene matches: 7. Germline CDR1 SGHRS, CDR2 YFSETQ. This CDR3 region has 14 residues. Overall study findings and caveats: Under in vitro conditions, three CMV-associated chains were confirmed as specific for CMV antigens.

The receptor's source is a woman under 30 in good health and CMV-seropositive. The chain employs TRBV5-1 and TRBJ2-7; TRBD2 agrees at 10 bases. Specimen: PBMCs. CDR3 coding DNA: TGCGCCAGCAACCCGGGACTAGCGTCTTACGAGCAGTACTTC. It is translated as CASNPGLASYEQYF.